The next 7 T cell receptor beta chains were all read from a single sample in a study of T-cell memory formation after mild COVID-19. TCRdb analysed the 5' RACE reads with MiXCR anew, one entry per CDR3 protein. The profile shows a few hundred thousand distinct CDR3 sequences, roughly 21% of them singletons. The sample was PBMCs or a T cell subset sorted from them (not recorded which). The receptors come from an adult woman who had mild COVID-19 (a few samples of this study predate the infection). Cell type and time point are not known.

This clonotype has more than one count but fewer than ten. The chain employs TRBV6-5 and TRBJ2-7; 8 bases map to TRBD2. The germline V gene has CDR1 MNHEY and CDR2 SVGAGI. The trim removed 6 bases at V and 3 bases at J, leaving 7 bases unmatched. CDR3 length: 14 amino acids. The CDR3 region has the DNA TGTGCCAGCAGGCGCCGGGGGGGGTTCTACGAGCAGTACTTC. It encodes CASRRRGGFYEQYF.

The rearrangement uses TRBV5-4 and TRBJ1-1; no definite D call. The V end lost 2 bases, the J end lost 0 bases, and 11 bases lay between the germline ends. Germline loops: CDR1 SGHNT, CDR2 YYREEE (reference sequence). This CDR3 spans 15 amino acids. CDR3 sequence (DNA): TGTGCCAGCAGCTTTCTGGGAGCCCTGAACACTGAAGCTTTCTTT. The encoded protein is CASSFLGALNTEAFF.

The chain recombines TRBV5-1 with TRBJ2-3, with D perhaps matching TRBD2 (6 bases). V was clipped by 1 base and J by 0 bases, with 12 bases between them. The CDR3 sequence is 16 residues long. Germline CDR1 SGHRS, CDR2 YFSETQ. CDR3 residues: CASSLMGGTSTDTQYF. In nucleotides, the CDR3 is TGCGCCAGCAGCTTGATGGGGGGAACTAGCACAGATACGCAGTATTTT.

This clonotype was observed a handful of times. The genes are TRBV4-3 and TRBJ2-1; unclear D gene. This CDR3 is 13 amino acids long. The germline gives CDR1 LGHNA, CDR2 YSLEER. The V and J ends lost 5 bases and 8 bases respectively, with 13 bases between them. The CDR3 region is CASSFRPGDEQFF. The DNA of the CDR3 is TGCGCCAGCAGCTTCCGACCCGGAGATGAGCAGTTCTTC.

The chain links TRBV12-3 or TRBV12-4 to TRBJ2-5; TRBD2 matches at 11 bases. The CDR3 extends over 18 amino acids. Unmatched junction bases numbered 11, after V lost 5 bases and J lost 0 bases. CDR3 coding DNA: TGTGCCAGCAGTCCCGGGGGTAGCGGGAGGGAGAACCAAGAGACCCAGTACTTC. Amino acids: CASSPGGSGRENQETQYF.

This clonotype was observed a handful of times. The V call is TRBV24-1, the J call TRBJ1-2; TRBD1 agrees at 7 bases. This CDR3 has 16 amino acids. Germline V gene lookup returns CDR1 KGHDR and CDR2 SFDVKD. V trimming: 2 bases; J trimming: 2 bases; junction bases outside the gene matches: 7. CDR3 nucleotides: TGTGCCACCAGTGATTCCTGGACAGGATGGAACTATGGCTACACCTTC. Protein: CATSDSWTGWNYGYTF.

This clonotype was seen more than once but under ten times. The gene calls are TRBV19 and TRBJ1-1; the match to TRBD1 covers 7 bases. The CDR3 has 13 residues. Germline V gene lookup returns CDR1 LNHDA and CDR2 SQIVND (reference sequence). Trimming at V came to 3 bases and at J to 3 bases, leaving 1 base not matched to a gene. CDR3: CASSIDRDTEAFF. In nucleotides, the CDR3 is TGTGCCAGTAGTATTGACAGGGACACTGAAGCTTTCTTT.